What follows are 28 T cell receptor beta chains derived from one specimen sequenced in a study of shared clonotypes between healthy human individuals. The table came from immunoSEQ multiplex PCR; TCRdb's copy has only in-frame clones and leaves some out. The table lists about 1.4 million clones, around 95% of them singletons, with roughly 1.2% in the top ten. The material sequenced was naive CD4+ T cells sorted from blood. Subset of the sample: CD45RA+ positively selected. The receptors derive from a man aged 30 to 45 in good health.

The chain joins TRBV5-4 to TRBJ2-1, with D maybe TRBD2 (5 bases). This CDR3 region has 15 residues. Looked up from germline, CDR1 is SGHNT and CDR2 is YYREEE (reference sequence). V lost 4 bases and J lost 3, with 14 bases in between. CDR3 in amino acids: CASSGGQNDYNEQFF. DNA of the CDR3: TGTGCCAGCAGCGGCGGGCAGAACGACTACAATGAGCAGTTCTTC. Drawing the rest from reference TRBV5-4 and TRBJ2-1, the complete variable domain is ETGVTQSPTHLIKTRGQQVTLRCSSQSGHNTVSWYQQALGQGPQFIFQYYREEENGRGNFPPRFSGLQFPNYSSELNVNALELDDSALYLCASSGGQNDYNEQFFGPGTRLTVL.

The chain couples TRBV7-2 to TRBJ2-3; TRBD1 aligns across 7 bases. The CDR3 contains 18 residues. Germline CDR1 reads SGHTA; CDR2 reads FQGNSA. V shed 1 base, J shed 0 bases, and the junction held 10 bases outside the gene matches. The DNA for the CDR3 is TGTGCCAGCAGCTTAGGTAGGGGGCTGTCATATAGCACAGATACGCAGTATTTT. This encodes CASSLGRGLSYSTDTQYF.

This clone was observed a single time. The V and J genes are TRBV6-6 and TRBJ2-7; no clear D gene. This CDR3 region has 15 residues. Germline CDR1 is MNHNY and CDR2 is SVGAGI (reference sequence). V was shortened by 1 base and J by 1 base, with 11 bases between the two germline ends. The CDR3 DNA reads TGTGCCAGCAGTTACTTTCCAGACCCTTCCTACGAGCAGTACTTC. This codes for CASSYFPDPSYEQYF.

The chain carries TRBV15 and TRBJ1-5; 11 bases align to TRBD1. CDR1 and CDR2 (germline): LNHNV, YYDKDF (reference sequence). Trimming cost V 2 bases and J 6 bases; bases outside gene matches: 6. The CDR3 length is 16 residues. The CDR3 nucleotides read TGTGCCACCAGCAGACTCCGGGACAGGGGGTTTCAGCCCCAGCATTTT. It codes for CATSRLRDRGFQPQHF. The whole variable domain, filled in from reference TRBV15 and TRBJ1-5, reads DAMVIQNPRYQVTQFGKPVTLSCSQTLNHNVMYWYQQKSSQAPKLLFHYYDKDFNNEADTPDNFQSRRPNTSFCFLDIRSPGLGDTAMYLCATSRLRDRGFQPQHFGDGTRLSIL.

The CDR3 region is CASSPLAGGTLYEQYF. The CDR3 DNA is TGTGCCAGCAGTCCGTTGGCGGGAGGGACCCTCTACGAGCAGTACTTC. The chain employs TRBV27 and TRBJ2-7, with TRBD2 identical over 9 bases. This CDR3 region has 16 residues. V shed 5 bases and J 3 bases; nucleotides not matched to a gene: 11. Germline CDR1 and CDR2: MNHEY and SMNVEV (reference sequence).

The chain uses TRBV5-5 and TRBJ2-2, with D unclear. The ends were cut back, 4 bases at V and 1 base at J, with 8 bases in the middle. Per the germline V gene, CDR1 is SGHKS and CDR2 is YYEKEE (reference sequence). The CDR3 loop spans 14 amino acids. CDR3 bases: TGTGCCAGCAGCAAAAGACAGAACACCGGGGAGCTGTTTTTT. Translated: CASSKRQNTGELFF.

This chain connects TRBV25-1 to TRBJ2-1; no clear D gene. Between the trimmed V and J ends, which lost 5 bases and 6 bases, there was a span of 14 bases. This CDR3 contains 14 residues. Germline CDR1 reads MGHDK; CDR2 reads SYGVNS. DNA for the CDR3: TGTGCCAGCAGTTCATTCGCACAGATCAATGAGCAGTTCTTC. It specifies CASSSFAQINEQFF.

V gene TRBV7-2 combines with J gene TRBJ1-2; possibly TRBD1 for D (5 bases). CDR3 length: 15 residues. Germline CDR1 is SGHTA and CDR2 is FQGNSA. V lost 7 bases, J lost 2 bases, and 17 bases lay in between. Written as DNA, the CDR3 is TGTGCCAGCATTGGCAGGCGGGCAGGGAACTATGGCTACACCTTC. Translating it yields CASIGRRAGNYGYTF.

The V and J genes are TRBV10-3 and TRBJ2-7; TRBD2 might be the D (6 bases). CDR1 ENHRY and CDR2 SYGVKD come from the germline V gene. CDR3 size: 10 residues. The V gene lost 6 bases and the J gene lost 13 bases, with 13 bases spanning the gap. As DNA, the CDR3 is TGTGCCATCAGGGCCGGGACTCTTTACTTC. Its translation: CAIRAGTLYF.

The chain recombines TRBV28 with TRBJ1-1; unclear D gene. The V gene lost 6 bases and the J gene lost 0 bases, with 11 bases spanning the gap. Per germline, CDR1 MDHEN and CDR2 SYDVKM. The CDR3 has 14 residues. CDR3 nucleotide sequence: TGTGCCAGCAGCCTGAGAAGAGTGAACACTGAAGCTTTCTTT. The encoded protein is CASSLRRVNTEAFF.

The table lists this clone with a count of one. This chain connects TRBV5-4 to TRBJ2-3; 8 bases map to TRBD2. Unmatched junction bases numbered 1, after V lost 2 bases and J lost 2 bases. The CDR3 length is 14 residues. Per the germline V gene, CDR1 is SGHNT and CDR2 is YYREEE (reference sequence). The CDR3 sequence: CASSFGLATDTQYF. In DNA, the CDR3 is TGTGCCAGCAGCTTCGGACTAGCCACAGATACGCAGTATTTT.

The chain employs TRBV7-9 and TRBJ2-1, with 7 bases identical to TRBD2. The CDR3 is made up of 15 amino acids. The V and J ends lost 2 bases and 9 bases, in that order; junction bases with no gene match: 10. Germline CDR1 is SEHNR and CDR2 is FQNEAQ (reference sequence). CDR3 in amino acids: CASSLRPGRGVEQFF. CDR3 bases: TGTGCCAGCAGCTTACGACCGGGTCGGGGGGTTGAGCAGTTCTTC.

This clone was recorded once. J is TRBJ2-5 and V is TRBV7-5; TRBD1 is the table's D call, not checked against the DNA. TRBV7-5 is an annotated pseudogene. The CDR3 sequence is 14 residues long. Written as DNA, the CDR3 is TGTGTCAGAAGCTTAGCCTGGGGGCTGGAGACCCAGTACTTC. Its protein product is CVRSLAWGLETQYF.

This clone appeared a few times. The sample contains more than one DNA sequence encoding this CDR3. The J gene is TRBJ1-3, the V gene TRBV7-2, with no clear D. Germline V CDR1 and CDR2: SGHTA, FQGNSA. Trimming removed 1 base at V and 3 bases at J, with 1 base between. The length of the CDR3 is 12 residues. CDR3 DNA sequence: TGTGCCAGCAGCTTAGTTGGAAACACCATATATTTT. This sequence encodes CASSLVGNTIYF.

This clone came up once. This sequence joins TRBV7-8 and TRBJ1-5; D not resolved. Germline V gene data show CDR1 as SGHVS and CDR2 as FQNEAQ. The V and J ends lost 0 bases and 6 bases respectively, with 9 bases between them. The CDR3 runs 14 residues. The CDR3 nucleotides are TGTGCCAGCAGCTTAGCGGCGCAGATTCAGCCCCAGCATTTT. Translated: CASSLAAQIQPQHF.

This rearrangement joins TRBV27 to TRBJ2-7; 8 positions agree with TRBD2. The CDR3 spans 14 residues. CDR1 is MNHEY, CDR2 SMNVEV, per germline (reference sequence). Unmatched junction bases numbered 3, after V lost 3 bases and J lost 2 bases. The CDR3: CASSLVAGPYEQYF. The CDR3 DNA is TGTGCCAGCAGTTTGGTAGCGGGACCCTACGAGCAGTACTTC.

V and J are TRBV21-1 and TRBJ1-2; TRBD1 is the table's D call, not checked against the DNA. TRBV21-1 is a known pseudogene. CDR3 length equals 13 residues. In nucleotides, the CDR3 is TGTGCCAGCCTGAGGACAGGGGAGTATGGCTACACCTTC. It translates to CASLRTGEYGYTF.

The V and J genes are TRBV5-1 and TRBJ2-2, with D unresolved. The ends were cut back, 4 bases at V and 12 bases at J, with 16 bases in the middle. This CDR3 comprises 13 residues. Germline lookup yields CDR1 SGHRS and CDR2 YFSETQ. CDR3 in amino acids: CASSLDSGQKLFF. For the CDR3, the DNA is TGCGCCAGCAGCCTAGATAGTGGCCAGAAGCTGTTTTTT. Filled out from reference TRBV5-1 and TRBJ2-2, the complete variable domain reads KAGVTQTPRYLIKTRGQQVTLSCSPISGHRSVSWYQQTPGQGLQFLFEYFSETQRNKGNFPGRFSGRQFSNSRSEMNVSTLELGDSALYLCASSLDSGQKLFFGEGSRLTVL.

The chain couples TRBV6-5 to TRBJ2-5; the match to TRBD2 covers 11 bases. Per germline, CDR1 MNHEY and CDR2 SVGAGI. CDR3 length equals 15 residues. V lost 4 bases to trimming and J lost 5 bases; unmatched junction nucleotides: 6. This chain's CDR3 is CASSFLAGGSETQYF. CDR3 nucleotides: TGTGCCAGCAGTTTTTTAGCGGGAGGGTCGGAGACCCAGTACTTC.

This clone was found once. The chain carries TRBV2 and TRBJ2-7; the match to TRBD2 covers 8 bases. The CDR3 has 12 residues. Trimming cost V 8 bases and J 4 bases; bases outside gene matches: 4. In germline, CDR1 is SNHLY, CDR2 FYNNEI. The CDR3 spells CASSREGYEQYF. CDR3 coding DNA: TGTGCCAGCTCCCGGGAGGGGTACGAGCAGTACTTC.

V is TRBV11-2 and J is TRBJ2-7, with 9 nucleotides matching TRBD2. J was trimmed by 3 bases and V by 3 bases; bases with no gene match: 9. This CDR3 is 16 amino acids long. Germline lookup yields CDR1 SGHAT and CDR2 FQNNGV. DNA for the CDR3: TGTGCCAGCAGCTTCGGGTTGCGGGAGGGATTCTACGAGCAGTACTTC. Its protein product is CASSFGLREGFYEQYF.

The chain combines TRBV5-4 with TRBJ2-7; tentative D call: TRBD1 (6 bases). The CDR3 consists of 15 residues. Per the germline V gene, CDR1 is SGHNT and CDR2 is YYREEE (reference sequence). V was trimmed by 0 bases and J by 4 bases, leaving 14 bases between them. The DNA for the CDR3 is TGTGCCAGCAGCTTGGATGGGGGCCCGACTTACGAGCAGTACTTC. Translating it yields CASSLDGGPTYEQYF.

The CDR3 bases are TGTGCCGTCCGACTAGCGCTCAATGAGCAGTTCTTC. It yields the protein CAVRLALNEQFF. The chain links TRBV6-1 to TRBJ2-1, with TRBD2 identical over 8 bases. Germline values: CDR1 MNHNS, CDR2 SASEGT. The V segment lost 11 bases and the J segment 6 bases; nucleotides outside the gene matches: 6. CDR3 length equals 12 residues.

The rearrangement joins TRBV29-1 to TRBJ2-7; possibly TRBD2 for D (6 bases). Trimming cost V 1 base and J 3 bases, with 13 bases left between them. Germline-derived CDR1 and CDR2 are SQVTM and ANQGSEA. This CDR3 is built from 14 residues. CDR3 nucleotide sequence: TGCAGCGTTGAAGGGGCCGGGGGTAACTACGAGCAGTACTTC. It codes for CSVEGAGGNYEQYF.

The CDR3 DNA reads as TGTGCCTGGAGTGTACACGGGGGCGCGGGACAGCCCCAGCATTTT. Translating gives CAWSVHGGAGQPQHF. This chain uses TRBV30 with TRBJ1-5; a possible D gene is TRBD1 (6 bases). CDR1 and CDR2 from the germline V gene are GTSNPN and SVGIG (reference sequence). Trimming pared 0 bases from V and 7 bases from J, leaving 16 bases between. The CDR3 has 15 amino acids.

On this clone itself: At one end the junction does not follow the germline gene, possibly because of a read error. V usage is TRBV19 and J usage is TRBJ2-3; 11 nucleotides align to TRBD2. The CDR3 is 15 residues long. Germline V gene data show CDR1 as LNHDA and CDR2 as SQIVND (reference sequence). The DNA of the CDR3 is TGTGCCAGTAATATAGCGGGAGGGCCGACAGATACGCAGTATTTT. It codes for CASNIAGGPTDTQYF.

This rearrangement joins TRBV5-6 to TRBJ2-3, with 12 bases fitting TRBD2. The germline V gene encodes CDR1 SGHDT and CDR2 YYEEEE. V lost 5 bases, J lost 0 bases, and 4 bases stayed unmatched. This CDR3 contains 16 residues. CDR3 coding DNA: TGTGCCAGCAGATACGGACTAGCGGGAAGCACAGATACGCAGTATTTT. It is translated as CASRYGLAGSTDTQYF. The full variable domain, with the rest looked up from reference TRBV5-6 and TRBJ2-3, is DAGVTQSPTHLIKTRGQQVTLRCSPKSGHDTVSWYQQALGQGPQFIFQYYEEEERQRGNFPDRFSGHQFPNYSSELNVNALLLGDSALYLCASRYGLAGSTDTQYFGPGTRLTVL.

The table lists this clone with a count of one. Other DNA sequences in the same sample also yield this CDR3. This sequence joins TRBV5-1 and TRBJ1-1; D is perhaps TRBD1 (5 bases). Trimming left V 0 bases short and J 4 bases short, with 10 bases between. In germline, CDR1 is SGHRS, CDR2 YFSETQ. The length of the CDR3 is 14 residues. The CDR3 region is CASSLVGGGTEAFF. CDR3 coding DNA: TGCGCCAGCAGCTTGGTGGGGGGTGGCACTGAAGCTTTCTTT.